This T cell receptor beta chain was obtained from a study of CD8+ T cells in alopecia areata. The germline gives CDR1 MNHEY, CDR2 SMNVEV (reference sequence). The V segment lost 5 bases and the J segment 6 bases; nucleotides outside the gene matches: 6. The CDR3 contains 13 residues. Treatment in this sample: oral pan-JAK inhibitor, 5-10 mg twice daily. The study team obtained lesional scalp punch biopsies and peripheral blood from alopecia areata patients. With respect to this clone: Its antigen is not identified.

Reverse transcription of extracted RNA yielded cDNA, which provided the sequencing template. Profiled with immunoSEQ multiplex PCR; TCRdb holds only in-frame clones, not every one. The sample yields 95,000 to 110,000 clones, 86% seen once. Study results and limitations: Among the 100 top clones, expanded CD8+ clones, like scalp clonality, were significantly decreased by tofacitinib. Normal scalp showed lower clonality than lesional scalp, especially alopecia totalis/universalis.

This chain joins TRBV27 and TRBJ2-7, with 8 bases identical to TRBD2. This clonotype originated in a human donor with alopecia areata. Sequences were derived from CD8+ T cells sorted from blood, sampled at approximately week 30, from a patient treated with tofacitinib. The CDR3 reads CASSPTGGPEQYF. CDR3 sequence (DNA): TGTGCCAGCAGTCCCACGGGAGGGCCCGAGCAGTACTTC.